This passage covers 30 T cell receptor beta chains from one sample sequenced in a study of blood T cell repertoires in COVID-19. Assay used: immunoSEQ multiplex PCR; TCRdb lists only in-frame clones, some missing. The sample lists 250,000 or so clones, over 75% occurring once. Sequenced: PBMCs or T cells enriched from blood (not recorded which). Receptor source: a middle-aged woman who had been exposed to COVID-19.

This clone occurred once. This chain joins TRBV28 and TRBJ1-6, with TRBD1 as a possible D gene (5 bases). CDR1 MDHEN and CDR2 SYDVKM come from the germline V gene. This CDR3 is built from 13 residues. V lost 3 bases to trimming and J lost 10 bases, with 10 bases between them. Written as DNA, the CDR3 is TGTGCCAGCAGTTTTTATCAGGGATCACCCCTCCACTTT. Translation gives CASSFYQGSPLHF.

CDR3 amino acids: CSVAGGRGTEAFF. CDR3 DNA sequence: TGCAGCGTTGCAGGGGGCAGGGGCACTGAAGCTTTCTTT. V gene TRBV29-1 combines with J gene TRBJ1-1; 8 positions agree with TRBD1. J was trimmed by 4 bases and V by 4 bases; bases with no gene match: 5. This CDR3 has 13 residues. Germline CDR1 is SQVTM and CDR2 is ANQGSEA. Drawing the rest from reference TRBV29-1 and TRBJ1-1, the complete variable domain is SAVISQKPSRDICQRGTSLTIQCQVDSQVTMMFWYRQQPGQSLTLIATANQGSEATYESGFVIDKFPISRPNLTFSTLTVSNMSPEDSSIYLCSVAGGRGTEAFFGQGTRLTVV.

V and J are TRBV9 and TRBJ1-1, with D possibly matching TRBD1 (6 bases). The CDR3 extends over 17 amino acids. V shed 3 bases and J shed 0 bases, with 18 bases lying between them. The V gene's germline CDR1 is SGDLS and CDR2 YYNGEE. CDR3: CASSEREGGYLNTEAFF. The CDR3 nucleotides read TGTGCCAGCAGCGAAAGAGAAGGGGGATACTTGAACACTGAAGCTTTCTTT.

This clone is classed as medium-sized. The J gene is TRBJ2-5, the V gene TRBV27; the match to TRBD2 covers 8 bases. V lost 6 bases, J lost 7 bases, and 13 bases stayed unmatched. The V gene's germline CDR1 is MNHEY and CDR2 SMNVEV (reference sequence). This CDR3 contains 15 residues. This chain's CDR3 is CASSPHPAGDGTQYF. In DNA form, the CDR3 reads TGTGCCAGCAGCCCTCACCCAGCGGGGGACGGGACCCAGTACTTC.

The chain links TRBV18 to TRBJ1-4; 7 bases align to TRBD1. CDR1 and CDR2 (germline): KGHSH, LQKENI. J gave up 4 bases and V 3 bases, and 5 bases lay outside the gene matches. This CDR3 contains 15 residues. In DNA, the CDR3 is TGTGCCAGCTCACCCCCGGGACAGAGTAATGAAAAACTGTTTTTT. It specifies CASSPPGQSNEKLFF.

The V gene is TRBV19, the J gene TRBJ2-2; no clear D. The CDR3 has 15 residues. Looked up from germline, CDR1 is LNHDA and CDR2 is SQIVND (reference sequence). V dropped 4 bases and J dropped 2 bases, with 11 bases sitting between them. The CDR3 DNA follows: TGTGCCAGTAGTACCCGGAGAACCAACACCGGGGAGCTGTTTTTT. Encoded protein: CASSTRRTNTGELFF.

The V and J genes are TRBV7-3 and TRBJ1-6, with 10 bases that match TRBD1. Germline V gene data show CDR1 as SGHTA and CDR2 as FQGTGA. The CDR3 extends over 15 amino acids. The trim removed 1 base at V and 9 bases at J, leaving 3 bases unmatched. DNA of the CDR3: TGTGCCAGCAGCTTAAGGACAGGGGGAGGTTCACCCCTCCACTTT. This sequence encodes CASSLRTGGGSPLHF.

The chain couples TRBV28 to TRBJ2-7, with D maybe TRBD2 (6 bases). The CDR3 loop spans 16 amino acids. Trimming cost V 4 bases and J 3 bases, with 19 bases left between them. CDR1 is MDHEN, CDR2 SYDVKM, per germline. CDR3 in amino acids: CASSSPTRAGNYEQYF. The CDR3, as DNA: TGTGCCAGCAGTTCCCCGACCCGGGCGGGGAACTACGAGCAGTACTTC.

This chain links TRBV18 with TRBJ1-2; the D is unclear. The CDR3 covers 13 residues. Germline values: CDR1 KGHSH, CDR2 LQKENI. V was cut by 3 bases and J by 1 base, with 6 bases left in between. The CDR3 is CASSPGVNYGYTF. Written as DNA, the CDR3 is TGTGCCAGCTCACCCGGGGTTAACTATGGCTACACCTTC.

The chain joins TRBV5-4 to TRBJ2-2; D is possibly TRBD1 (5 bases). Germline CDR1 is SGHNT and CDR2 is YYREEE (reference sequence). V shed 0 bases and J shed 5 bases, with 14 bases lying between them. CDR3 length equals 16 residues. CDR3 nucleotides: TGTGCCAGCAGCTTGGCCAGGGCAGTAAATACCGGGGAGCTGTTTTTT. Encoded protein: CASSLARAVNTGELFF.

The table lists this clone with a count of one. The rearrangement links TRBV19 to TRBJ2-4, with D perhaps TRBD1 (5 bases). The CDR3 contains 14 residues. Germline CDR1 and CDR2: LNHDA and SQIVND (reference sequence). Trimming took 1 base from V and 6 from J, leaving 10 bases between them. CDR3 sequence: CASSIATGSNIQYF. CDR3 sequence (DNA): TGTGCCAGTAGTATAGCCACAGGATCAAACATTCAGTACTTC. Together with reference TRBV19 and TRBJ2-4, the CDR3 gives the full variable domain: DGGITQSPKYLFRKEGQNVTLSCEQNLNHDAMYWYRQDPGQGLRLIYYSQIVNDFQKGDIAEGYSVSREKKESFPLTVTSAQKNPTAFYLCASSIATGSNIQYFGAGTRLSVL.

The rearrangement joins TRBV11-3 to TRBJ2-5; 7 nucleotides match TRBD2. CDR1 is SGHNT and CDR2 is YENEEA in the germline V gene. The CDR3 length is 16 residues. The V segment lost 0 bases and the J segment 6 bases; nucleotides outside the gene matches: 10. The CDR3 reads CASSLDRGGAPKTQYF. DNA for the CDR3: TGTGCCAGCAGCTTAGATCGGGGAGGGGCTCCGAAGACCCAGTACTTC. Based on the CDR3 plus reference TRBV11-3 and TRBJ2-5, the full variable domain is EAGVVQSPRYKIIEKKQPVAFWCNPISGHNTLYWYLQNLGQGPELLIRYENEEAVDDSQLPKDRFSAERLKGVDSTLKIQPAELGDSAVYLCASSLDRGGAPKTQYFGPGTRLLVL.

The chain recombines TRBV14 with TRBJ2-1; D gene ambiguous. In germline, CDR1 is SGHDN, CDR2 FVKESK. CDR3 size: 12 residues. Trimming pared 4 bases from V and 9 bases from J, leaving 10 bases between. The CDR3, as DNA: TGTGCCAGCAGCCCCCCGTTATCTGAGCAGTTCTTC. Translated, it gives CASSPPLSEQFF.

CDR3 bases: TGTGCCAGCAGTGATCTAGGTGGTAGTCAAACCTACGAGCAGTACTTC. Protein sequence: CASSDLGGSQTYEQYF. The rearrangement joins TRBV6-1 to TRBJ2-7; D is unresolved. Germline values: CDR1 MNHNS, CDR2 SASEGT. V lost 3 bases and J 2 bases, leaving 17 bases between the germline ends. CDR3 length: 16 amino acids.

The CDR3 nucleotides are TGTGCCAGCAGCTTAGGCGGGAGGGGGGTTTGGGAGACCCAGTACTTC. Protein: CASSLGGRGVWETQYF. The V gene is TRBV11-2, the J gene TRBJ2-5; TRBD2 matches 9 bases. Germline V gene sequence: CDR1 SGHAT, CDR2 FQNNGV. CDR3 length: 16 amino acids. V lost 1 base and J lost 5; bases outside the gene matches: 8.

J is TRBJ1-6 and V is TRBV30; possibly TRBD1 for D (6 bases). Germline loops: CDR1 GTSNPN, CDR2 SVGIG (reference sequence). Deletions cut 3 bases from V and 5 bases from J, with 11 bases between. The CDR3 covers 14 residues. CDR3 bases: TGTGCCTGGAGGAGGGACACAGATAATTCACCCCTCCACTTT. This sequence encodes CAWRRDTDNSPLHF. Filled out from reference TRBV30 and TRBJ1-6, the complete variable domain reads SQTIHQWPATLVQPVGSPLSLECTVEGTSNPNLYWYRQAAGRGLQLLFYSVGIGQISSEVPQNLSASRPQDRQFILSSKKLLLSDSGFYLCAWRRDTDNSPLHFGNGTRLTVT.

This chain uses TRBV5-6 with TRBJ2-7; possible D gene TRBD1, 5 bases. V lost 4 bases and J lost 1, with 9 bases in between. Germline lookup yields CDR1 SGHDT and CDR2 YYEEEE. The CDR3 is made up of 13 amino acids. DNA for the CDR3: TGTGCCAGCAGCCTCCGACAGTCCTACGAGCAGTACGTC. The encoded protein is CASSLRQSYEQYV.

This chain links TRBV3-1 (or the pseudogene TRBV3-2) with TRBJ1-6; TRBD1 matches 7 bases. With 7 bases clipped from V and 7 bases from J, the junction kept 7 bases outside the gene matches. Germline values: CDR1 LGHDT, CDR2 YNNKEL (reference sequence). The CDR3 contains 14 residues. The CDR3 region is CASNRDSQNSPLHF. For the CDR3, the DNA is TGTGCCAGCAACCGGGACAGCCAGAATTCACCCCTCCACTTT.

The CDR3 sequence is CASSQDGRGGNTIYF. The CDR3 region has the DNA TGCGCCAGCAGCCAAGATGGGCGGGGAGGAAACACCATATATTTT. V is TRBV4-3 and J is TRBJ1-3; D ambiguous. Germline CDR1 and CDR2: LGHNA and YSLEER. This CDR3 has 15 residues. V was clipped by 0 bases and J by 4 bases, with 10 bases between them.

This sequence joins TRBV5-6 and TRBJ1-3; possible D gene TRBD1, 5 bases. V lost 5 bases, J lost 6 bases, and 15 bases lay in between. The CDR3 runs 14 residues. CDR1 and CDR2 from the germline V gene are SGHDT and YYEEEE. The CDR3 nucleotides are TGTGCCAGCAGGTACGGGACTCGGGAAAACACCATATATTTT. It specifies CASRYGTRENTIYF.

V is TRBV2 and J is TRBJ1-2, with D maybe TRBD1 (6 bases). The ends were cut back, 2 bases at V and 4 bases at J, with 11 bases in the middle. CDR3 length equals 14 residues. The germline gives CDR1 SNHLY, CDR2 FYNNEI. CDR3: CASSEIGGIYGYTF. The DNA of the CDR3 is TGTGCCAGCAGTGAAATAGGGGGTATCTATGGCTACACCTTC. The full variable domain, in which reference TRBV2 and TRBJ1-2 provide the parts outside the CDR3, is EPEVTQTPSHQVTQMGQEVILRCVPISNHLYFYWYRQILGQKVEFLVSFYNNEISEKSEIFDDQFSVERPDGSNFTLKIRSTKLEDSAMYFCASSEIGGIYGYTFGSGTRLTVV.

CDR3 in DNA: TGTGCCAGCAGCTTAGAGGGTAGCGGGAGAGGCAATGAGCAGTTCTTC. Translated: CASSLEGSGRGNEQFF. The rearrangement links TRBV7-6 to TRBJ2-1, with 9 bases that match TRBD2. After removal of 1 base from V and 6 bases from J, the junction contained 7 bases not matched to a gene. Germline V gives CDR1 SGHVS, CDR2 FNYEAQ. The CDR3 runs 16 residues.

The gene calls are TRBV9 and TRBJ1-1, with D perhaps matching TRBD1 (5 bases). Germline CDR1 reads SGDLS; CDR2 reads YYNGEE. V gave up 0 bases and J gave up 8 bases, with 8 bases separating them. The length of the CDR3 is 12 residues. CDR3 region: CASSVGGIEAFF. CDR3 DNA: TGTGCCAGCAGCGTAGGGGGCATCGAAGCTTTCTTT.

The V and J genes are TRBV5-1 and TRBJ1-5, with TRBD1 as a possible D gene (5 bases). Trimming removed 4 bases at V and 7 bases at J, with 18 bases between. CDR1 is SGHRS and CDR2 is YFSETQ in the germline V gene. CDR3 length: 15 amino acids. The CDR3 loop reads CASSPTGGHDQPQHF. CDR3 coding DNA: TGCGCCAGCAGCCCGACGGGGGGTCACGACCAGCCCCAGCATTTT.

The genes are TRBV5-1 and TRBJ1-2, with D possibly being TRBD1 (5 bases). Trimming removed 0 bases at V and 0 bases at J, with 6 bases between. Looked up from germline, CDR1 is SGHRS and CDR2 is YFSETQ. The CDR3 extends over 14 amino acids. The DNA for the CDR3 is TGCGCCAGCAGCTTGGACAGGACTAACTATGGCTACACCTTC. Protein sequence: CASSLDRTNYGYTF.

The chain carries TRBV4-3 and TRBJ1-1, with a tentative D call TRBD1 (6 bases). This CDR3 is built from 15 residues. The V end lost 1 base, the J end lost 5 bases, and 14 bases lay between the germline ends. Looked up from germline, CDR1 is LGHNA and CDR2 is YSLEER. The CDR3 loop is CASSQVLGARTEAFF. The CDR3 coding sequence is TGCGCCAGCAGCCAAGTTCTGGGGGCACGGACTGAAGCTTTCTTT.

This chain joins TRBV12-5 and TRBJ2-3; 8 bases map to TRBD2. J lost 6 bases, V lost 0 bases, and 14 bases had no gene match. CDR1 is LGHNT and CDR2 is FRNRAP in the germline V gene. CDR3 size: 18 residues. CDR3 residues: CASGLVWSGGRPVDTQYF. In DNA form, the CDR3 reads TGTGCTAGTGGTTTGGTATGGTCCGGCGGGAGGCCCGTGGATACGCAGTATTTT.

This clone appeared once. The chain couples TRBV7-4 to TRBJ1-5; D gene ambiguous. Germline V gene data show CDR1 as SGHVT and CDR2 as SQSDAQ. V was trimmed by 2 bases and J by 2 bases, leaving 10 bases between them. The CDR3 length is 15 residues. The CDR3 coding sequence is TGTGCCAGCAGCTTACCGAGGGATGGCAATCAGCCCCAGCATTTT. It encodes CASSLPRDGNQPQHF.

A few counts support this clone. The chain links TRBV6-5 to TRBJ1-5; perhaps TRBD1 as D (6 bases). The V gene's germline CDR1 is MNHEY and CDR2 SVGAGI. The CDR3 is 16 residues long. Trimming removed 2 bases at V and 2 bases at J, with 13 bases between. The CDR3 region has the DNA TGTGCCAGCAGTTACGGGGGGGCGCGGGGCAATCAGCCCCAGCATTTT. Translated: CASSYGGARGNQPQHF.

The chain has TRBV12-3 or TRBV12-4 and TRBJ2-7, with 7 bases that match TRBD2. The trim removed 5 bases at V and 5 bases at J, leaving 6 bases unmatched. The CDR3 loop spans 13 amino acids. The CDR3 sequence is CASSRGEGHEQYV. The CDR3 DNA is TGTGCCAGCAGTCGCGGGGAGGGCCACGAGCAGTACGTC.